This TCR beta chain derives from a study of CD8 T cells in Susac syndrome. Roughly 0.45 to 1 ug RNA was reverse transcribed with random hexamers. Across 54 Vbeta and 13 Jbeta, immunoSEQ multiplex PCR amplified TCR beta CDR3. TCRdb used MiXCR to reprocess the immunoSEQ multiplex PCR reads, holding one entry per CDR3 protein. Here the sample spans about 430,000 distinct CDR3 sequences, approximately 85% being singletons. Sequencing targeted TCR beta in blood CD8+ and CD4+ T cells. The CDR3 loop spans 15 amino acids. V lost 7 bases to trimming and J lost 5 bases, with 18 bases between them. Germline-derived CDR1 and CDR2 are MNHNS and SASEGT.

V gene TRBV6-1 combines with J gene TRBJ1-5; perhaps TRBD1 as D (5 bases). The sequence was collected from a human donor with multiple sclerosis. Specimen: CD8+ T cells from PBMCs. CDR3 sequence (DNA): TGTGCCAGCACTGACAGTTTTTGGGGCCATCAGCCCCAGCATTTT. This gives the protein CASTDSFWGHQPQHF.